Here is one T cell receptor (beta chain) with its context. What it binds is not known. The data were taken from a study of tumor and adjacent non-tumor tissue in lung cancer. For the study at large: Aged about 30 to 76 years, patients included approximately 11 men and several women with stage I to III disease. Study-level results: Patients with more diverse tumor TCRs had worse survival.

Three rounds of nested PCR, following a modified ARM-PCR protocol, produced the TCRbeta library. TCRdb re-called the multiplex PCR reads through MiXCR, storing one row per CDR3 protein. The sample contains about 93,000 distinct CDR3 sequences, roughly 70% of which appear only once. Trimming removed 0 bases from V and 4 bases from J; junction bases left unmatched: 7. CDR3 size: 16 residues. Germline loops: CDR1 SGHNT, CDR2 YYREEE (reference sequence). The template was RNA from unsorted bulk tissue. Donors were chemotherapy-naive, newly diagnosed lung cancer surgical patients in China, August–late 2014.

The V call is TRBV5-4, the J call TRBJ2-3; 8 nucleotides agree with TRBD1. Sequenced: lung tumor tissue. The receptor's source is a man aged 55 to 70 with non-small cell lung cancer. The DNA of the CDR3 is TGTGCCAGCAGCTTGGTTTCAGGGGGCTTCGCAGATACGCAGTATTTT. It is translated as CASSLVSGGFADTQYF.